This record concerns one T cell receptor beta chain sequence. This record belongs to a study of T cell responses to AZD1222 COVID-19 vaccine. Sequenced by immunoSEQ multiplex PCR; TCRdb stores in-frame clones only, minus some. The table records around 67,000 clones, about four fifths of them present only once. Trimming removed 0 bases from V and 2 bases from J, with 11 bases in between. The CDR3 sequence is 17 residues long. Source: peripheral blood, taken 28 days after the second AZD1222 dose. The gene calls are TRBV23-1 and TRBJ2-6; D unclear. TRBV23-1 is flagged as an ORF with uncertain function. The TCR sequence derives from an adult who received the AZD1222 COVID-19 vaccine. The CDR3 here is CASSQSPGGAGANVLTF. CDR3 in DNA: TGCGCCAGCAGTCAATCCCCCGGTGGGGCTGGGGCCAACGTCCTGACTTTC.